Sequencing of this T cell receptor (beta chain) was carried out in a study of blood T cell repertoires in COVID-19. About the research overall: The United States, Italy and Spain supplied acute and convalescent COVID-19 samples. PBMCs, B-cell-depleted T cells, or T cells were the source of the cDNA or gDNA that made up the material.

Under the authors' procedure: Amplifying reference gene primers gave estimates of nucleated cell counts. The table came from immunoSEQ multiplex PCR; TCRdb's copy has only in-frame clones and leaves some out. Clone size and V and J calls were adopted from that table, with D and trimming inferred from the DNA. Among over 45,000 clones listed, approximately 89% were seen once. The CDR3 covers 15 residues. J gave up 5 bases and V 4 bases, and 4 bases lay outside the gene matches. CDR1 and CDR2 (germline): LGHDT, YNNKEL (reference sequence). The specimen sequenced was peripheral blood. The clonotype originates from a woman of 80 years or more with acute or convalescent COVID-19. The chain combines TRBV3-1 (or the pseudogene TRBV3-2) with TRBJ2-3; 12 nucleotides agree with TRBD2. CDR3 sequence reads: CASSRTSGTVDTQYF. CDR3 nucleotides: TGTGCCAGCAGCCGGACTAGCGGGACTGTAGATACGCAGTATTTT.